This T cell receptor (beta chain) was identified during a study of human T cells and chemical hapten exposure. Study conclusions and caveats: Large CDR3 similarity clusters arose significantly more often from expanded TCRs than from controls.

Germline values: CDR1 SGHTA, CDR2 FQGNSA. This CDR3 comprises 13 residues. Time point meaning: patch test 3, about 24 weeks after DPC sensitization. Documented treatment: therapeutic diphenylcyclopropenone sensitization with weekly scalp DPC. TCRdb reanalysed the RACE reads using MiXCR and keeps one entry per CDR3 protein. The top ten clones hold approximately 2.3% of a sample with approximately 160,000 distinct CDR3 sequences, 25% to 30% of them seen once. This clonotype was seen only once. The target antigen is unknown. At one end, the junction sequence differs from germline, possibly due to a read error.

The J gene is TRBJ1-1, the V gene TRBV7-2; a weak D match, TRBD1 (6 bases). The material sequenced was whole blood, taken in connection with sensitization to the hapten diphenylcyclopropenone (DPC). The receptor was isolated from a woman in her late teens or twenties with alopecia areata. Some clones in this sample may be carry-over from other donors' samples. CDR3 sequence reads: CASSLQGNAEAFF. The CDR3 coding sequence is TGTGCCAGCAGCTTACAGGGGAACGCTGAAGCTTTCTTT.